The sample holds many counts of the clone carrying this T cell receptor (beta chain). TCRdb used MiXCR to reprocess the reads, holding one entry per CDR3 protein. In the table there are 740,000 or so distinct CDR3 sequences, 35% of which are singletons. These data are taken from a study of T cell repertoires in cytomegalovirus infection. The material sequenced was PBMCs. The sequence was collected from a human donor in good health (CMV status not recorded). Some clones in this sample may be carry-over from other donors' samples.

Here the CDR3 DNA reads TGTGCCAGCAGCTTCAGGGGGGACAGTTACGAGCAGTACTTC. It yields the protein CASSFRGDSYEQYF. V usage is TRBV12-3 or TRBV12-4 and J usage is TRBJ2-7, with D possibly matching TRBD1 (7 bases). The V end lost 6 bases, the J end lost 4 bases, and 16 bases lay between the germline ends. This CDR3 comprises 14 residues.